One and the same sample provided the 26 T cell receptor beta chains below, sequenced in a study of liver allograft versus peripheral blood T cells. Study-level background: In transplanted livers, T cell receptor repertoires were compared with those found in the recipients' peripheral blood.

TCRdb reprocessed the reads with MiXCR, giving one entry per CDR3 protein. The table records about 7,000 distinct CDR3 sequences, roughly 15% of them present only once. These receptors were obtained from a human patient who had a liver transplant. The graft donor may account for some of the T cells.

This clonotype has a count of ten or more. The chain uses TRBV14 and TRBJ2-7; no definite D call. The V end was cut by 7 bases, the J end by 0 bases, with 10 bases between. Germline values: CDR1 SGHDN, CDR2 FVKESK. This CDR3 spans 13 amino acids. The CDR3 reads CASKPSSSYEQYF. In DNA, the CDR3 is TGTGCCAGCAAGCCATCCAGCTCCTACGAGCAGTACTTC. The full variable domain, its missing parts supplied by reference TRBV14 and TRBJ2-7, is EAGVTQFPSHSVIEKGQTVTLRCDPISGHDNLYWYRRVMGKEIKFLLHFVKESKQDESGMPNNRFLAERTGGTYSTLKVQPAELEDSGVYFCASKPSSSYEQYFGPGTRLTVT.

The V and J genes are TRBV10-3 and TRBJ1-1; TRBD1 aligns across 9 bases. V shed 3 bases and J 3 bases; nucleotides not matched to a gene: 5. The CDR3 covers 15 residues. Germline CDR1 reads ENHRY; CDR2 reads SYGVKD. This CDR3 is CAISDSTGGDTEAFF. The CDR3 DNA is TGTGCCATCAGTGATTCGACAGGGGGGGACACTGAAGCTTTCTTT.

This chain links TRBV5-5 with TRBJ2-1; D possibly corresponds to TRBD1 (5 bases). Germline loops: CDR1 SGHKS, CDR2 YYEKEE (reference sequence). The CDR3 loop spans 13 amino acids. The germline V and J ends were trimmed by 1 base and 6 bases, with 8 bases remaining between them. Written as DNA, the CDR3 is TGTGCCAGCAGCTTGAGAAGGGGCAATGAGCAGTTCTTC. As protein: CASSLRRGNEQFF.

By share of the sample, this clonotype is medium-sized. This sequence joins TRBV7-2 and TRBJ1-3; 7 bases line up with TRBD1. Per germline, CDR1 SGHTA and CDR2 FQGNSA. The V and J ends lost 5 bases and 0 bases, in that order; junction bases with no gene match: 28. This CDR3 comprises 23 residues. In DNA form, the CDR3 reads TGTGCCAGCAGCCCCGACAGGGTTGGAGGGAGTCTCTGGAGAAGAAACTCTGGAAACACCATATATTTT. It codes for CASSPDRVGGSLWRRNSGNTIYF.

By share of the sample, this clonotype is medium-sized. The chain links TRBV24-1 to TRBJ2-2; possible D gene TRBD2, 5 bases. CDR1 is KGHDR and CDR2 is SFDVKD in the germline V gene. The CDR3 runs 15 residues. V gave up 2 bases and J gave up 4 bases, with 10 bases separating them. The CDR3 DNA is TGTGCCACCAGTGATTCCTGGGCGGGCACCGGGGAGCTGTTTTTT. Encoded protein: CATSDSWAGTGELFF.

As for this clonotype: Given a much more abundant clone one base away, this may be a read error. The CDR3 loop is CASRSRDRGNTIYF. The CDR3 DNA reads as TGTGCCAGCAGATCCCGGGACAGGGGAAACACCATATATTTT. This chain connects TRBV6-5 to TRBJ1-3; 8 bases are a match to TRBD1. The CDR3 has 14 amino acids. V lost 6 bases and J lost 4; bases outside the gene matches: 5. Germline assignment: CDR1 MNHEY and CDR2 SVGAGI.

To note about this clonotype: The likely explanation is a read error, given a far larger clone one base away. The chain has TRBV10-3 and TRBJ2-7; D is possibly TRBD2 (5 bases). CDR3 length equals 16 residues. The V and J ends lost 5 bases and 4 bases respectively, with 21 bases between them. Germline CDR1 ENHRY, CDR2 SYGVKD. The CDR3 nucleotides are TGTGCCATCAGTTACGGGAACACCCTCCTACGATACGAGCAGTACTTC. As protein: CAISYGNTLLRYEQYF.

Comment on this clonotype: With a much larger clone just one base away, this may be a read error. The chain is built from TRBV12-3 or TRBV12-4 and TRBJ1-2; unclear D gene. The CDR3 is made up of 13 amino acids. V lost 11 bases and J lost 4, with 17 bases in between. The CDR3 coding sequence is TGTGCCTGTTCACTGGGTAATATCTATGGCTACACCTTC. Translated, it gives CACSLGNIYGYTF.

V usage is TRBV20-1 and J usage is TRBJ2-1; D perhaps matches TRBD2 (7 bases). The V gene lost 7 bases and the J gene lost 2 bases, with 12 bases spanning the gap. CDR3 length: 13 residues. CDR1 and CDR2 (germline): DFQATT, SNEGSKA (reference sequence). The CDR3 loop reads CSVWGGPYNEQFF. CDR3 nucleotide sequence: TGCAGTGTATGGGGGGGGCCCTACAATGAGCAGTTCTTC.

The chain has TRBV6-5 and TRBJ1-6; D gene unclear. V was clipped by 8 bases and J by 7 bases, with 18 bases between them. The germline V gene encodes CDR1 MNHEY and CDR2 SVGAGI. This CDR3 has 15 amino acids. CDR3 residues: CASRYGRTANSPLHF. The CDR3 coding sequence is TGTGCCAGCCGCTACGGACGGACCGCGAATTCACCCCTCCACTTT.

This clonotype is medium-sized (0.01 to 0.1%) by share. This chain uses TRBV7-9 with TRBJ2-2; the D call may be TRBD1 or TRBD2 (6 bases each). Trimming cost V 1 base and J 2 bases, with 8 bases left between them. The CDR3 consists of 15 residues. Germline V CDR1 and CDR2: SEHNR, FQNEAQ (reference sequence). CDR3: CASSLGGANTGELFF. CDR3 DNA sequence: TGTGCCAGCAGCTTAGGGGGGGCCAACACCGGGGAGCTGTTTTTT.

This clonotype was seen repeatedly, ten times or more. The chain joins TRBV19 to TRBJ1-5; D is possibly TRBD1 (6 bases). Germline values: CDR1 LNHDA, CDR2 SQIVND (reference sequence). Deletions cut 5 bases from V and 4 bases from J, with 12 bases between. The length of the CDR3 is 14 residues. The CDR3 here is CASSLGGGNQPQHF. The DNA of the CDR3 is TGTGCCAGTAGTCTAGGGGGGGGAAATCAGCCCCAGCATTTT.

V usage is TRBV20-1 and J usage is TRBJ1-1; D call uncertain. With 3 bases removed from V and 5 bases from J, the gap between germline ends came to 13 bases. Germline values: CDR1 DFQATT, CDR2 SNEGSKA (reference sequence). The CDR3 loop spans 13 amino acids. CDR3 in amino acids: CSASRQPGTEAFF. In DNA form, the CDR3 reads TGCAGTGCTAGTCGCCAACCGGGAACTGAAGCTTTCTTT.

This clonotype ranks as medium-sized (0.01 to 0.1%). The genes are TRBV6-5 and TRBJ1-1; TRBD1 matches at 9 bases. Germline V gene sequence: CDR1 MNHEY, CDR2 SVGAGI. The CDR3 extends over 15 amino acids. The ends lost 2 bases at V and 5 bases at J; junction bases unmatched: 6. The CDR3 spells CASSYKGQGRTEAFF. CDR3 nucleotides: TGTGCCAGCAGTTACAAGGGACAGGGCAGGACTGAAGCTTTCTTT.

Details on this clonotype: It differs at one base from a far larger clone, so likely a read error. This chain joins TRBV6-5 and TRBJ1-2; D remains ambiguous. The ends were cut back, 4 bases at V and 3 bases at J, with 12 bases in the middle. Per germline, CDR1 MNHEY and CDR2 SVGAGI. CDR3 size: 14 residues. In nucleotides, the CDR3 is TGTGCCAGCAGTTTCTACTACGCGGACTATGGCTACACCTTC. This codes for CASSFYYADYGYTF.

The sample holds many counts of this clonotype. The chain carries TRBV20-1 and TRBJ1-5; D gene uncertain. CDR3 size: 13 residues. V was clipped by 1 base and J by 1 base, with 5 bases between them. From germline, CDR1 is DFQATT and CDR2 SNEGSKA (reference sequence). This CDR3 reads CSARADSNQPQHF. The DNA of the CDR3 is TGCAGTGCTAGAGCTGACAGCAATCAGCCCCAGCATTTT.

By frequency in the sample, this clonotype is medium-sized. This chain joins TRBV18 and TRBJ1-4, with 9 bases identical to TRBD1. V shed 5 bases, J shed 8 bases, and the junction held 9 bases outside the gene matches. CDR3 length: 15 amino acids. From germline, CDR1 is KGHSH and CDR2 LQKENI. CDR3 residues: CASSGTGTGNEKLFF. The CDR3 DNA reads TGTGCCAGCTCAGGAACCGGGACAGGGAACGAAAAACTGTTTTTT.

This clonotype is medium-sized (0.01 to 0.1%) within its sample. The V gene is TRBV18, the J gene TRBJ1-2; perhaps TRBD1 as D (5 bases). Germline V gene lookup returns CDR1 KGHSH and CDR2 LQKENI. Trimming took 3 bases from V and 4 from J, leaving 15 bases between them. The CDR3 totals 15 residues. CDR3 sequence (DNA): TGTGCCAGCTCACCTACCAGGGAGAGGGCCTATGGCTACACCTTC. This codes for CASSPTRERAYGYTF. The full variable domain, with the rest looked up from reference TRBV18 and TRBJ1-2, is NAGVMQNPRHLVRRRGQEARLRCSPMKGHSHVYWYRQLPEEGLKFMVYLQKENIIDESGMPKERFSAEFPKEGPSILRIQQVVRGDSAAYFCASSPTRERAYGYTFGSGTRLTVV.

This clonotype was seen at least ten times. The chain is built from TRBV20-1 and TRBJ1-5; the D is unclear. The CDR3 length is 15 residues. V was cut by 3 bases and J by 0 bases, with 12 bases left in between. Germline V gene lookup returns CDR1 DFQATT and CDR2 SNEGSKA (reference sequence). The CDR3 loop reads CSARSGAYSNQPQHF. Here the CDR3 DNA reads TGCAGTGCTAGGTCAGGAGCGTATAGCAATCAGCCCCAGCATTTT.

The chain is built from TRBV7-2 and TRBJ2-1; 11 bases are shared with TRBD1. After removal of 1 base from V and 8 bases from J, the junction contained 7 bases not matched to a gene. CDR3 size: 16 residues. Germline V CDR1 and CDR2: SGHTA, FQGNSA. The CDR3: CASSLGRDRGWDEQFF. Written as DNA, the CDR3 is TGTGCCAGCAGCTTAGGTAGGGACAGGGGGTGGGATGAGCAGTTCTTC.

This clonotype occurred a few times. V and J are TRBV12-3 or TRBV12-4 and TRBJ1-5; D uncertain. The CDR3 extends over 13 amino acids. Trimming removed 3 bases from V and 4 bases from J, with 7 bases in between. DNA of the CDR3: TGTGCCAGCAGTTTTATAGCTAATCAGCCCCAGCATTTT. It encodes CASSFIANQPQHF.

This clonotype qualifies as medium-sized (0.01 to 0.1%). This sequence joins TRBV12-5 and TRBJ1-1; no firm D call. Germline V gene sequence: CDR1 LGHNT, CDR2 FRNRAP. Trimming removed 2 bases at V and 1 base at J, with 17 bases between. The CDR3 is made up of 17 amino acids. CDR3 DNA: TGTGCTAGTGGTTTGCCACAAGGATACAGCAGGAACACTGAAGCTTTCTTT. This codes for CASGLPQGYSRNTEAFF.

This clonotype was observed at least ten times. The chain employs TRBV20-1 and TRBJ1-1; D might be TRBD1 (5 bases). V shed 5 bases and J shed 1 base, with 11 bases lying between them. The CDR3 has 13 residues. From germline, CDR1 is DFQATT and CDR2 SNEGSKA (reference sequence). The chain's CDR3 is CSAWDFPNTEAFF. CDR3 nucleotide sequence: TGCAGTGCTTGGGACTTCCCGAACACTGAAGCTTTCTTT.

Within the sample, this clonotype is medium-sized. DNA of the CDR3: TGCGCCAGCAATAACAGGGGGGGACCCAACACTGAAGCTTTCTTT. It is translated as CASNNRGGPNTEAFF. This chain joins TRBV10-2 and TRBJ1-1; 8 positions match TRBD1. Trimming cost V 7 bases and J 2 bases; bases outside gene matches: 9. CDR1 and CDR2 from the germline V gene are WSHSY and SAAADI. This CDR3 spans 15 amino acids.

By its share, this clonotype is medium-sized. This chain links TRBV9 with TRBJ1-1; no firm D call. The CDR3 length is 14 residues. The germline gives CDR1 SGDLS, CDR2 YYNGEE. V was cut by 4 bases and J by 2 bases, with 12 bases left in between. The CDR3 here is CASSKQSSNTEAFF. The CDR3 nucleotides read TGTGCCAGCAGCAAACAGAGTTCAAACACTGAAGCTTTCTTT.

This clonotype ranks as medium-sized (0.01 to 0.1%). This rearrangement joins TRBV7-2 to TRBJ1-1, with TRBD1 matching 7 bases. The CDR3 runs to 13 residues. The V gene end was trimmed by 5 bases and the J gene end by 5 bases; junction bases not matched to a gene: 5. Germline lookup yields CDR1 SGHTA and CDR2 FQGNSA. The CDR3 DNA follows: TGTGCCAGCAGCCAGGGGGTGTATACTGAAGCTTTCTTT. Its translation is CASSQGVYTEAFF.